This TCR beta chain was captured by sequencing in a study of shared clonotypes between healthy human individuals (dated by TCRdb to about 2020). Context from the whole study: The cohort included a few men and two women between 18 and 49 years of age. To estimate repertoire size and how much clonotype sharing occurs between individuals, the study deeply sequenced the blood TCR repertoires of several healthy adults. Between about 0.85 and 8.9 billion PBMCs per donor were obtained by leukapheresis. To increase sequencing depth and limit assay-specific biases, different laboratories used diverse techniques to prepare libraries and sequence TCR repertoires. For each donor, three plates each were used for CD4 naive and CD4 memory, two plates were used for CD8 naive, and one plate was used for CD8 memory.

The research as a whole found: Across a few donors, approximately 5% of naive CD4, over 3% of naive CD8, 2.3% of memory CD4, and 0.4% of memory CD8 clonotypes were shared. Pairwise subsampling indicated that sequencing depth was expected to affect the degree of clonotype sharing among donors. Estimated clonotype richness was generally larger for naive than for memory subsets. Even with the large sequencing depth, rarefaction of the sorted-subset datasets indicated that sequencing was incomplete. The small number of donors limited the genetic and exposure-history diversity represented. Compared with non-shared clonotypes, clonotypes shared by all four sorted-subset donors had higher generation probabilities. Only blood was sampled, and tissue TCR repertoires likely differ from those in blood.

Using the deep immunoSEQ assay, TCR CDR3 regions were amplified from genomic DNA by multiplex PCR. Genomic DNA extracted from each cell subset was distributed evenly over all wells of several immunoSEQ 96-well plates, and each plate served as one replicate. For sorted subsets, approximately 210 ng of genomic DNA, equivalent to 30,000 or so T cell genomes, went into each replicate PCR. Purified libraries were quantified with a Qubit 3.0 fluorometer, sized on a Bioanalyzer 2100, and re-quantified with the KAPA Library Quantification kit. A separate single-read 150-cycle Illumina NextSeq 550 flow cell was used to sequence each immunoSEQ 96-well plate. Concerning the study's data processing: The immunoSEQ output contained only junctional sequences without quality scores, so filtering could not match that applied to full-length reads. To assign V/J genes and CDR3, sequences were annotated using PyIR, a Python wrapper for IgBLAST v1.9, with IMGT germline references. Reads with weak V/J assignments (E-value above 1e-6), missing CDR3, stop codons, out-of-frame junctions, or ambiguous translated residues were removed. V3J clonotypes were defined as sequences sharing the same inferred V gene, J gene, and CDR3 amino acid sequence. The percentage overlap between two repertoires was calculated by dividing the number of shared unique clonotypes by the size of the smaller repertoire. Three approaches were used to assess repertoire richness: RTK rarefaction, the Chao1 estimator, and Recon v2.1 estimates of unobserved clonotypes. Generation probabilities were computed with OLGA for all TCRbeta clonotypes obtained by the gDNA method from four donors. TCRdb retrieved this table from immuneACCESS and kept in-frame rearrangements only. Not all clones are present; in checked studies, unresolved V genes account for under half, and no reason is known for the remainder. V, J and clone size are those of that table, while D and trimming were read from the DNA. The sample yields roughly 2.6 million clones; 85% to 95% were counted once. The leading ten clones occupy over 0.12% of the sample.

As for this clone: Its antigen target is currently unknown. No qualities accompany the bases; no much larger clone lies one base away. The same CDR3 can be traced to other DNA sequences in this sample.

Donors were healthy HIV-negative adults with no recently reported acute infections or vaccinations. All donors were Caucasian adults living in Nashville, Tennessee, USA. CD4+ T cells were enriched through magnetic negative selection, after which naive cells were positively selected on CD45RA and the remaining negative fraction served as the memory subset. Blood was obtained by leukapheresis, after which PBMCs were separated by Ficoll-Histopaque density gradient centrifugation and cryopreserved in liquid nitrogen vapor phase. Analytical flow cytometry was used to check the purity and quantity of every magnetically sorted T cell population. Genomic DNA was isolated from every sorted fraction and measured by UV absorbance on a Nanodrop 2000c. Its CDR3 holds 15 amino acids, cysteine through phenylalanine. Only the CDR3 DNA is retained, 45 bases long and in frame from the first base. The germline V gene encodes CDR1 SNHLY and CDR2 FYNNEI. The germline ends are 14 bases apart after V is trimmed by 4 bases and J by 5 bases.

Sequenced: naive CD4+ T cells sorted from blood. The cell subset or site label of this sample denotes: CD45RA+ positively selected. This chain joins TRBV2 to TRBJ2-2; a tentative D call is TRBD2 (6 bases match). The sequence was obtained from a man between 18 and 29 years old in good health. The CDR3 reads CASSGRRAGTGELFF. The nucleotides are TGTGCCAGCAGTGGTCGGAGGGCGGGTACCGGGGAGCTGTTTTTT.